This T cell receptor beta chain was retrieved from a study of cytomegalovirus exposure and HLA in healthy donors. Study conclusions and caveats: High specificity and sensitivity for cytomegalovirus status were reported for the classifier. TCR clusters originating in the first cohort tended to co-occur in the 100 to 150 validation repertoires, according to a later analysis.

V lost 2 bases and J 4 bases, leaving 6 bases between the germline ends. There are 13 residues in the CDR3. Germline CDR1 is SGHRS and CDR2 is YFSETQ. The repertoire was sequenced with immunoSEQ multiplex PCR; TCRdb's copy has only in-frame clones and lacks some. In the table there are more than 90,000 clones, 75% to 90% of which are singletons. With respect to this clone: As yet, its antigen is unknown.

This sequence joins TRBV5-1 and TRBJ1-4; TRBD1 might be the D (6 bases). The sequence came from a man aged 18 to 29 in good health and CMV-seropositive. The sample consisted of PBMCs. CDR3 protein: CASSLQGNEKLFF. DNA of the CDR3: TGCGCCAGCAGCTTACAGGGTAATGAAAAACTGTTTTTT.